Below, 15 T cell receptor beta chains from the same sample are listed, as sequenced in a study of cytotoxic CD8 clonotypes in ibrutinib-treated CLL. Data came from immunoSEQ multiplex PCR; TCRdb stores just in-frame clones and leaves some out. Among 250,000 to 350,000 clones, 65% to 85% were seen once, and the ten largest hold around 5.3%. The sample was PBMCs, taken at disease progression, from a patient treated with ibrutinib. Receptors were obtained from a human donor with chronic lymphocytic leukemia.

This sequence joins TRBV29-1 and TRBJ2-1; 13 bases fit TRBD2. The trim removed 4 bases at V and 10 bases at J, leaving 4 bases unmatched. Germline loops: CDR1 SQVTM, CDR2 ANQGSEA. The CDR3 loop spans 13 amino acids. The CDR3 reads CSVAGTSGVEQFF. The CDR3 DNA sequence: TGCAGCGTTGCGGGGACTAGCGGGGTGGAGCAGTTCTTC.

The chain couples TRBV27 to TRBJ2-4, with 7 nucleotides matching TRBD2. Germline V lookup: CDR1 MNHEY, CDR2 SMNVEV (reference sequence). After removal of 2 bases from V and 7 bases from J, the junction contained 8 bases not matched to a gene. The CDR3 runs to 15 residues. This chain's CDR3 is CASSLIMGGYNIQYF. The CDR3, as DNA: TGTGCCAGCAGTTTAATAATGGGGGGGTATAACATTCAGTACTTC.

The chain has TRBV18 and TRBJ2-5, with D hard to call. CDR3 length: 13 amino acids. Germline V gives CDR1 KGHSH, CDR2 LQKENI. Trimming cost V 2 bases and J 5 bases, with 9 bases left between them. For the CDR3, the DNA is TGTGCCAGCTCACCATCTTCCGGGGAGACCCAGTACTTC. Its translation: CASSPSSGETQYF.

V and J are TRBV6-6 and TRBJ1-5, with TRBD1 matching over 8 bases. V was pared by 7 bases and J by 6 bases, with 8 bases of the junction left unmatched. The CDR3 is 14 residues long. Looked up from germline, CDR1 is MNHNY and CDR2 is SVGAGI (reference sequence). Here the CDR3 reads CASNVQGGGQPQHF. CDR3 DNA: TGTGCCAGCAATGTACAGGGGGGCGGTCAGCCCCAGCATTTT.

V and J are TRBV7-2 and TRBJ1-5; 7 bases are shared with TRBD1. CDR1 and CDR2 from the germline V gene are SGHTA and FQGNSA. This CDR3 is built from 15 residues. After removal of 3 bases from V and 3 bases from J, the junction contained 5 bases not matched to a gene. In DNA form, the CDR3 reads TGTGCCAGCAGCTTGCTGGACAGGCCCAATCAGCCCCAGCATTTT. As protein: CASSLLDRPNQPQHF.

The rearrangement links TRBV4-1 to TRBJ1-5; D gene ambiguous. CDR1 MGHRA and CDR2 YSYEKL come from the germline V gene. V was cut by 1 base and J by 6 bases, with 7 bases left in between. The CDR3 runs 13 residues. The CDR3 is CASSQVFGQPQHF. The DNA of the CDR3 is TGCGCCAGCAGCCAAGTTTTCGGTCAGCCCCAGCATTTT.

This chain joins TRBV5-4 and TRBJ2-7, with 8 bases lining up with TRBD1. The CDR3 length is 15 residues. Germline loops: CDR1 SGHNT, CDR2 YYREEE (reference sequence). V shed 5 bases and J 2 bases; nucleotides not matched to a gene: 9. The CDR3 reads CASSIVRDRTYEQYF. The CDR3 DNA reads TGTGCCAGCAGTATCGTGCGGGACAGGACCTACGAGCAGTACTTC.

This clone was counted once. This chain connects TRBV4-1 to TRBJ1-2; 7 nucleotides align to TRBD1. The CDR3 consists of 14 residues. CDR1 is MGHRA and CDR2 is YSYEKL in the germline V gene. V lost 1 base, J lost 5 bases, and 4 bases stayed unmatched. CDR3 sequence reads: CASSQADRRYGYTF. The CDR3 nucleotides read TGCGCCAGCAGCCAAGCGGACAGGAGATATGGCTACACCTTC.

J is TRBJ1-2 and V is TRBV2, with 8 bases fitting TRBD1. Unmatched junction bases numbered 13, after V lost 5 bases and J lost 8 bases. The CDR3 spans 15 residues. CDR1 and CDR2 from the germline V gene are SNHLY and FYNNEI. CDR3 sequence reads: CASSQRHGQGGGYTF. CDR3 sequence (DNA): TGTGCCAGCAGTCAACGACACGGACAGGGAGGAGGCTACACCTTC.

The chain is built from TRBV19 and TRBJ2-7; D possibly corresponds to TRBD1 (6 bases). The V and J ends lost 3 bases and 7 bases respectively, with 22 bases between them. Germline CDR1 is LNHDA and CDR2 is SQIVND (reference sequence). The CDR3 sequence is 16 residues long. The CDR3 nucleotides are TGTGCCAGTAGTATGTTTGGAGACAGGCGTATAGGAGAGCAGTACTTC. Translating gives CASSMFGDRRIGEQYF.

The sample holds a few counts of this clone. V usage is TRBV5-6 and J usage is TRBJ2-5; TRBD2 agrees at 8 bases. With V trimmed by 2 bases and J by 4 bases, 1 base remained unmatched. The CDR3 has 13 amino acids. CDR1 is SGHDT and CDR2 is YYEEEE in the germline V gene. In nucleotides, the CDR3 is TGTGCCAGCAGCTTAGCGGGAGTAGAGACCCAGTACTTC. This sequence encodes CASSLAGVETQYF.

This chain uses TRBV5-1 with TRBJ2-5; tentatively, D is TRBD2 (7 bases). This CDR3 region has 13 residues. Trimming stripped 3 bases from V and 4 bases from J, with 10 bases between. Germline V gene lookup returns CDR1 SGHRS and CDR2 YFSETQ. CDR3 coding DNA: TGCGCCAGCAGCTCGCGGGGGCGAGAGACCCAGTACTTC. Amino acids: CASSSRGRETQYF. Using reference TRBV5-1 and TRBJ2-5 for the parts outside the CDR3, the full variable domain is KAGVTQTPRYLIKTRGQQVTLSCSPISGHRSVSWYQQTPGQGLQFLFEYFSETQRNKGNFPGRFSGRQFSNSRSEMNVSTLELGDSALYLCASSSRGRETQYFGPGTRLLVL.

The chain has TRBV5-5 and TRBJ2-7; the D is unclear. Germline V lookup: CDR1 SGHKS, CDR2 YYEKEE (reference sequence). Trimming removed 2 bases from V and 6 bases from J, with 12 bases in between. This CDR3 is built from 13 residues. CDR3 loop: CASSLPGRFEQYF. The CDR3 DNA sequence: TGTGCCAGCAGCTTACCAGGACGTTTCGAGCAGTACTTC.

The chain is built from TRBV5-1 and TRBJ1-1, with D tentatively TRBD1 (6 bases). This CDR3 is 15 amino acids long. Germline CDR1 and CDR2: SGHRS and YFSETQ. Deletions cut 3 bases from V and 0 bases from J, with 12 bases between. CDR3 sequence reads: CASSYQTGVNTEAFF. The CDR3 region has the DNA TGCGCCAGCAGCTACCAGACAGGAGTGAACACTGAAGCTTTCTTT.

V usage is TRBV6-1 and J usage is TRBJ1-2, with D possibly TRBD1 on 6 matching bases. Germline loops: CDR1 MNHNS, CDR2 SASEGT. V was shortened by 4 bases and J by 0 bases, with 9 bases between the two germline ends. This CDR3 has 14 residues. The CDR3 sequence is CASSGTAANYGYTF. The CDR3 DNA reads TGTGCCAGCAGTGGGACAGCAGCTAACTATGGCTACACCTTC.